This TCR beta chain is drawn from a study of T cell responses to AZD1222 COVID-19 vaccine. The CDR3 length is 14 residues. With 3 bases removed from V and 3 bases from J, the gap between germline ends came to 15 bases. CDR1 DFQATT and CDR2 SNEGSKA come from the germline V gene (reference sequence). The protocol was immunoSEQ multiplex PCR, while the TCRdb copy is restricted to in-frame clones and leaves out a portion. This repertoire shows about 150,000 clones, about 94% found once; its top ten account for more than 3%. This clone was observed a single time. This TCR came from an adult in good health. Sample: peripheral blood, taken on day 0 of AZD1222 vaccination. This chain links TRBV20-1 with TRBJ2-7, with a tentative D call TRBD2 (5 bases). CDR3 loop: CSASEASLYYEQYF. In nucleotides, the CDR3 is TGCAGTGCTAGTGAGGCTAGCCTTTACTACGAGCAGTACTTC.